The sequence of this TCR beta chain was determined in a study of blood T cell repertoires in COVID-19. Unmatched junction bases numbered 8, after V lost 5 bases and J lost 7 bases. CDR3 length: 14 amino acids. Germline V CDR1 and CDR2: LNHDA, SQIVND (reference sequence). This table comes from immunoSEQ multiplex PCR, and its TCRdb copy is limited to in-frame clones, with some not included. The sample has about 58,000 clones, 78% seen once; the top ten hold roughly 5%. The chain carries TRBV19 and TRBJ1-5; 7 bases line up with TRBD1. Specimen: peripheral blood. This receptor was obtained from a human donor in a cohort sampled during active COVID-19. The CDR3 reads CASSADRVGQPQHF. The DNA of the CDR3 is TGTGCCAGTAGTGCCGACAGGGTCGGGCAGCCCCAGCATTTT.